The TCR beta chain under discussion was sequenced for a study of blood T cell repertoires in COVID-19. This clone appeared once. V lost 5 bases, J lost 1 base, and 11 bases lay in between. CDR3 size: 15 residues. CDR1 is MDHEN, CDR2 SYDVKM, per germline. Generated by immunoSEQ multiplex PCR, the TCRdb table keeps only in-frame clones and is missing some. The sample lists roughly 150,000 clones, roughly nine tenths occurring once. The clonotype originates from a woman aged 55-75 years with active COVID-19. The sequenced sample was peripheral blood. V usage is TRBV28 and J usage is TRBJ2-2, with unresolved D. CDR3 region: CASSGGFWNTGELFF. The CDR3 DNA follows: TGTGCCAGCAGTGGCGGCTTTTGGAACACCGGGGAGCTGTTTTTT.